The T cell receptor (beta chain) under discussion was sequenced for a study of T-cell reconstitution after alpha-beta-depleted transplantation in children. Unique molecular identifiers tagged the TCRbeta library. TCRdb re-called the PCR reads with MiXCR, one entry per CDR3 protein. This sample carries some 460,000 distinct CDR3 sequences, around 15% of them seen once, and the ten largest clones take approximately 28%. This CDR3 has 15 amino acids. Germline CDR1 SEHNR, CDR2 FQNEAQ (reference sequence). The trim removed 4 bases at V and 4 bases at J, leaving 7 bases unmatched. This sequence was found in a boy in the first two years of life who had a stem cell transplant for Wiskott-Aldrich syndrome, so the T cells may come from the graft donor. The chain links TRBV7-9 to TRBJ2-1, with 7 bases lining up with TRBD1. Sample: PBMCs, mostly from graft donor cells, taken 360 days after TCRalphabeta/CD19-depleted stem cell transplant. CDR3 sequence reads: CASSWPGQPYNEQFF. DNA for the CDR3: TGTGCCAGCAGCTGGCCGGGACAGCCTTACAATGAGCAGTTCTTC. The full variable domain, rest sourced from reference TRBV7-9 and TRBJ2-1, is DTGVSQNPRHKITKRGQNVTFRCDPISEHNRLYWYRQTLGQGPEFLTYFQNEAQLEKSRLLSDRFSAERPKGSFSTLEIQRTEQGDSAMYLCASSWPGQPYNEQFFGPGTRLTVL.